This T cell receptor beta chain was sequenced during a study of cytomegalovirus exposure and HLA in healthy donors. General study points: For TCR beta chains, V- and J-gene trimming was later linked to a missense DCLRE1C variant. The study had only CMV serostatus as immune exposure information.

Germline V lookup: CDR1 LGHNA, CDR2 YNFKEQ. The trim removed 2 bases at V and 2 bases at J, leaving 4 bases unmatched. This CDR3 has 16 amino acids. This clone has more than one count but fewer than ten. Its antigen is currently unknown. Amplification used 60 Vbeta primers and 13 Jbeta primers. As originally analysed: In a later analysis, around 11 million of about 80 million unique beta chains occurred in at least two donors. This table comes from immunoSEQ multiplex PCR, and its TCRdb copy is limited to in-frame clones, with some not included. That table is the source of V, J and clone size, and D and trimming were worked out from the DNA. The sample lists about 190,000 clones, roughly four fifths seen once, with approximately 2% in the top ten.

This TCR came from a woman under 30 in good health and CMV-seropositive. The chain combines TRBV4-2 with TRBJ2-1, with TRBD1 identical over 9 bases. Sequencing was performed on PBMCs. The CDR3 here is CASSQTRQGAYNEQFF. The CDR3 DNA reads TGTGCCAGCAGCCAAACACGACAGGGGGCCTACAATGAGCAGTTCTTC.